One and the same sample provided the 25 T cell receptor beta chains below, sequenced in a study of T-cell memory formation after mild COVID-19. Using its own MiXCR run on the 5' RACE reads, TCRdb lists one record per CDR3 protein. Among 350,000 to 500,000 distinct CDR3 sequences listed, more than 20% were seen once. Sequencing was done on a sample of PBMCs or a T cell subset sorted from them (not recorded which). The source of these receptors is an adult woman who had mild COVID-19 (a few samples of this study predate the infection). Cell type and time point are not known.

The chain is built from TRBV7-3 and TRBJ2-3; 12 nucleotides line up with TRBD2. Germline trimming cut 5 bases from V and 2 bases from J; bases unmatched to any gene: 8. The CDR3 runs 17 residues. Germline V gene data show CDR1 as SGHTA and CDR2 as FQGTGA. The CDR3 loop is CASSAERTSGITDTQYF. The CDR3 coding sequence is TGTGCCAGCAGCGCCGAAAGGACTAGCGGGATCACAGATACGCAGTATTTT.

This clonotype was counted only a few times. The V gene is TRBV19, the J gene TRBJ2-7; the D gene could be TRBD1 or TRBD2 (5 bases each). Germline values: CDR1 LNHDA, CDR2 SQIVND (reference sequence). The CDR3 spans 13 residues. The V end lost 3 bases, the J end lost 4 bases, and 10 bases lay between the germline ends. The CDR3 coding sequence is TGTGCCAGTAGTATGGGGGACGGGTACGAGCAGTACTTC. Amino acids: CASSMGDGYEQYF.

In DNA form, the CDR3 reads TGTGCCAGCAGCTCCCCCGCGGGGCTAGCGGGCACAGATACGCAGTATTTT. Residues: CASSSPAGLAGTDTQYF. The J gene is TRBJ2-3, the V gene TRBV7-3; 7 positions match TRBD2. Germline V gene data show CDR1 as SGHTA and CDR2 as FQGTGA. The CDR3 is 17 residues long. Germline trimming cut 4 bases from V and 1 base from J; bases unmatched to any gene: 11. The variable domain in full, completed from reference TRBV7-3 and TRBJ2-3, reads GAGVSQTPSNKVTEKGKYVELRCDPISGHTALYWYRQSLGQGPEFLIYFQGTGAADDSGLPNDRFFAVRPEGSVSTLKIQRTERGDSAVYLCASSSPAGLAGTDTQYFGPGTRLTVL.

This clonotype was detected only a few times. This chain joins TRBV29-1 and TRBJ2-7, with D possibly being TRBD1 (6 bases). The length of the CDR3 is 14 residues. Germline CDR1 is SQVTM and CDR2 is ANQGSEA. Between the trimmed V and J ends, which lost 5 bases and 1 base, there was a span of 15 bases. The CDR3 spells CSVSILDRSYEQYF. In DNA form, the CDR3 reads TGCAGCGTTTCCATTTTGGACAGATCCTACGAGCAGTACTTC.

This chain joins TRBV24-1 and TRBJ2-7, with D possibly TRBD1 on 8 matching bases. The CDR3 spans 17 residues. Germline-derived CDR1 and CDR2 are KGHDR and SFDVKD. The V end lost 3 bases, the J end lost 3 bases, and 20 bases lay between the germline ends. The CDR3 DNA sequence: TGTGCCACCAGTGATCCCCGCGGACAGGGAGGGGGCTACGAGCAGTACTTC. Its translation is CATSDPRGQGGGYEQYF.

This clonotype has a handful of counts. The chain combines TRBV11-2 with TRBJ2-3, with D possibly TRBD1 on 6 matching bases. The CDR3 is 15 amino acids. The germline V gene encodes CDR1 SGHAT and CDR2 FQNNGV. V was pared by 5 bases and J by 2 bases, with 14 bases between. The CDR3 protein is CASSPDSKPTDTQYF. In nucleotides, the CDR3 is TGTGCCAGCAGCCCGGACAGCAAACCCACAGATACGCAGTATTTT.

The rearrangement links TRBV12-3 or TRBV12-4 to TRBJ1-1; a weak D match, TRBD1 (5 bases). The CDR3 is 15 amino acids. Trimming shortened V by 5 bases and J by 1 base, and 14 bases separated the two germline ends. CDR3 protein: CASSHPLTANTEAFF. The DNA of the CDR3 is TGTGCCAGCAGTCATCCTCTGACAGCGAACACTGAAGCTTTCTTT.

The V gene is TRBV4-1, the J gene TRBJ1-2, with D perhaps matching TRBD1 (5 bases). This CDR3 contains 15 residues. Germline lookup yields CDR1 MGHRA and CDR2 YSYEKL. The V and J ends lost 0 bases and 7 bases respectively, with 15 bases between them. CDR3 amino acids: CASSQDKGSSGGYTF. The CDR3 region has the DNA TGCGCCAGCAGCCAAGATAAGGGGAGCTCCGGTGGCTACACCTTC.

This chain joins TRBV27 and TRBJ2-7, with D maybe TRBD1 (6 bases). Germline V gene data show CDR1 as MNHEY and CDR2 as SMNVEV (reference sequence). This CDR3 has 11 residues. The V end lost 9 bases, the J end lost 3 bases, and 9 bases lay between the germline ends. The CDR3 DNA reads as TGTGCCAGACGGACAGACTACGAGCAGTACTTC. This codes for CARRTDYEQYF.

This clonotype was counted between two and nine times. The CDR3 protein is CASSSRGGAEDYGYTF. The DNA of the CDR3 is TGTGCCAGCAGCTCCCGGGGGGGGGCTGAGGACTATGGCTACACCTTC. The chain joins TRBV12-3 or TRBV12-4 to TRBJ1-2; tentatively, D is TRBD1 (6 bases). Trimming removed 6 bases from V and 3 bases from J, with 20 bases in between. This CDR3 spans 16 amino acids.

V and J are TRBV24-1 and TRBJ2-3; 9 bases line up with TRBD2. The CDR3 length is 17 residues. Germline V CDR1 and CDR2: KGHDR, SFDVKD. V shed 4 bases, J shed 6 bases, and the junction held 13 bases outside the gene matches. The CDR3 DNA is TGTGCCACCAGTGAGGCCGGGACTAGCCTCCGTCCGGATACGCAGTATTTT. Translation: CATSEAGTSLRPDTQYF.

This clonotype appeared a single time. The V call is TRBV10-3, the J call TRBJ1-2, with D tentatively TRBD1 (6 bases). CDR1 ENHRY and CDR2 SYGVKD come from the germline V gene. Trimming left V 5 bases short and J 2 bases short, with 15 bases between. The CDR3 sequence is 15 residues long. The CDR3 coding sequence is TGTGCCATCAGTCGAGGGGGACAAAAGAACTATGGCTACACCTTC. This gives the protein CAISRGGQKNYGYTF.

This clonotype was detected a few times. DNA of the CDR3: TGTGCCAGCAGCTTAGCTCCTGCAACTAATGAAAAACTGTTTTTT. Its protein is CASSLAPATNEKLFF. The rearrangement joins TRBV7-8 to TRBJ1-4; D gene ambiguous. Trimming pared 0 bases from V and 0 bases from J, leaving 5 bases between. Per the germline V gene, CDR1 is SGHVS and CDR2 is FQNEAQ. This CDR3 spans 15 amino acids.

CDR3 protein: CASSLGGSGGIQYF. The CDR3 DNA reads as TGCGCCAGCAGCCTGGGGGGTAGCGGGGGCATTCAGTACTTC. This rearrangement joins TRBV4-3 to TRBJ2-4; 9 bases map to TRBD2. Germline V gene lookup returns CDR1 LGHNA and CDR2 YSLEER. V shed 4 bases, J shed 9 bases, and the junction held 7 bases outside the gene matches. This CDR3 contains 14 residues.

The J gene is TRBJ2-3, the V gene TRBV7-3; possible D gene TRBD2, 5 bases. Between the trimmed V and J ends, which lost 5 bases and 0 bases, there was a span of 15 bases. The CDR3 covers 16 residues. The germline V gene encodes CDR1 SGHTA and CDR2 FQGTGA. The CDR3 here is CASSKGAKRSTDTQYF. CDR3 coding DNA: TGTGCCAGCAGCAAGGGCGCCAAGCGGAGCACAGATACGCAGTATTTT.

This clonotype occurred once. The gene calls are TRBV20-1 and TRBJ2-1; unclear D gene. The V gene lost 6 bases and the J gene lost 7 bases, with 10 bases spanning the gap. CDR3 length: 11 residues. Germline assignment: CDR1 DFQATT and CDR2 SNEGSKA (reference sequence). The CDR3 reads CSAPLVNEQFF. The CDR3 DNA is TGCAGTGCCCCTCTAGTAAATGAGCAGTTCTTC.

This chain links TRBV12-3 or TRBV12-4 with TRBJ2-1; 7 nucleotides agree with TRBD2. The CDR3 consists of 16 residues. V was pared by 2 bases and J by 4 bases, with 8 bases of the junction left unmatched. CDR3 in amino acids: CASSLTRGGLYNEQFF. The DNA of the CDR3 is TGTGCCAGCAGTTTAACTCGCGGGGGTTTATACAATGAGCAGTTCTTC.

This rearrangement joins TRBV5-4 to TRBJ2-6, with D uncertain. The CDR3 runs 14 residues. Germline-derived CDR1 and CDR2 are SGHNT and YYREEE (reference sequence). With 1 base removed from V and 0 bases from J, the gap between germline ends came to 2 bases. Here the CDR3 DNA reads TGTGCCAGCAGCTTGTACTCTGGGGCCAACGTCCTGACTTTC. The encoded protein is CASSLYSGANVLTF.

This clonotype was recorded at least ten times. The chain uses TRBV29-1 and TRBJ2-7; maybe TRBD2 (5 bases). Between the trimmed V and J ends, which lost 4 bases and 3 bases, there was a span of 13 bases. The CDR3 is 13 amino acids. From germline, CDR1 is SQVTM and CDR2 ANQGSEA. Written as DNA, the CDR3 is TGCAGCGTTGGACGGGGATGGGGCTACGAGCAGTACTTC. It is translated as CSVGRGWGYEQYF.

This clonotype was counted between two and nine times. V gene TRBV6-5 combines with J gene TRBJ2-7; D might be TRBD1 or TRBD2, each matching 6 bases. V lost 2 bases and J 3 bases, leaving 14 bases between the germline ends. The germline CDR1 and CDR2 sequences are MNHEY and SVGAGI. CDR3 size: 15 residues. In DNA form, the CDR3 reads TGTGCCAGCAGTTACGAAGGGGGGAGTAGCTACGAGCAGTACTTC. Translated: CASSYEGGSSYEQYF.

This clonotype was counted between two and nine times. The gene calls are TRBV7-7 and TRBJ2-5; no definite D call. Trimming cost V 5 bases and J 0 bases, with 10 bases left between them. The germline V gene has CDR1 SSHAT and CDR2 FNYEAQ (reference sequence). CDR3 length equals 14 residues. In nucleotides, the CDR3 is TGTGCCAGCAGCCTCTGGGTAGACCAAGAGACCCAGTACTTC. Protein product: CASSLWVDQETQYF.

This clonotype came up a few times. The chain is built from TRBV6-2 or TRBV6-3 and TRBJ2-2, with D perhaps matching TRBD1 (6 bases). Trimming shortened V by 10 bases and J by 5 bases, and 11 bases separated the two germline ends. Germline CDR1 is MNHEY and CDR2 is SVGEGT. CDR3 length: 12 residues. The CDR3 loop reads CAIGTLTGELFF. CDR3 coding DNA: TGTGCCATCGGGACACTTACCGGGGAGCTGTTTTTT.

The rearrangement joins TRBV7-9 to TRBJ2-7, with D possibly being TRBD2 (7 bases). The V and J ends lost 8 bases and 6 bases respectively, with 17 bases between them. CDR3 length equals 13 residues. Germline V gene data show CDR1 as SEHNR and CDR2 as FQNEAQ (reference sequence). The CDR3 DNA follows: TGTGCCAGCGGTCGCGGGGGCACCTTCGAGCAGTACTTC. Protein product: CASGRGGTFEQYF. The whole variable domain, filled in from reference TRBV7-9 and TRBJ2-7, reads DTGVSQNPRHKITKRGQNVTFRCDPISEHNRLYWYRQTLGQGPEFLTYFQNEAQLEKSRLLSDRFSAERPKGSFSTLEIQRTEQGDSAMYLCASGRGGTFEQYFGPGTRLTVT.

At least ten counts were recorded for this clonotype. V and J are TRBV7-6 and TRBJ2-7; D remains ambiguous. The length of the CDR3 is 14 residues. V shed 1 base and J shed 10 bases, with 17 bases lying between them. Germline V gene lookup returns CDR1 SGHVS and CDR2 FNYEAQ. The CDR3 region is CASSLVLGGRAQYF. CDR3 in DNA: TGTGCCAGCAGCTTAGTTCTGGGCGGTCGAGCACAGTACTTC.

In its sample, this clonotype was seen a few times. The chain carries TRBV5-1 and TRBJ1-4, with D possibly TRBD1 on 6 matching bases. V dropped 2 bases and J dropped 4 bases, with 15 bases sitting between them. This CDR3 has 16 amino acids. CDR1 SGHRS and CDR2 YFSETQ come from the germline V gene. This CDR3 is CASSFAGTTFNEKLFF. The CDR3 DNA sequence: TGCGCCAGCAGCTTCGCCGGGACAACCTTTAATGAAAAACTGTTTTTT.